The TCR beta chain described here comes from a study of identical twins. Overall study results and limits: Twins showed weaker excess sharing in their beta out-of-frame sequences. Twins shared out-of-frame alpha sequences with excess low generation probability. Invariant T cells like MAIT and iNKT could partly confound the zero-insertion analyses.

From germline, CDR1 is ENHRY and CDR2 SYGVKD. V lost 3 bases, J lost 8 bases, and 5 bases stayed unmatched. The CDR3 loop spans 16 amino acids. Healthy Caucasians supplied all donations. With respect to this clonotype: Its cognate antigen is unknown.

MiXCR was run by TCRdb on the 5' RACE reads, yielding one entry per CDR3 protein. The sample records about 920,000 distinct CDR3 sequences, about 12% being singletons. The sample was also reused in another study, on yellow fever vaccine responses in identical twins.

This chain links TRBV10-3 with TRBJ2-1, with TRBD2 matching over 15 bases. The receptor comes from a woman in her late teens or twenties in good health. Sequenced sample: PBMCs. CDR3 in amino acids: CAISDRGTSGGHEQFF. The CDR3 region has the DNA TGTGCCATCAGTGACCGGGGGACTAGCGGGGGGCATGAGCAGTTCTTC.